This TCR beta chain was captured by sequencing in a study of blood T cell repertoires in COVID-19. Using immunoSEQ multiplex PCR, the repertoire was profiled, and TCRdb retains in-frame clones only, with some absent. In the table there are 450,000 to 500,000 clones, 70% to 90% of which are singletons. The sequencing sample was made of peripheral blood. This sequence was found in a human donor in a cohort sampled during active COVID-19.

The CDR3 nucleotides are TGTGCCAGCAGTCCCCTTATCGATCTACAGGGGGCGAGGTCGGGCACTGAAGCTTTCTTT. It is translated as CASSPLIDLQGARSGTEAFF. The J gene is TRBJ1-1, the V gene TRBV28, with TRBD1 matching over 9 bases. CDR3 length equals 20 residues. Trimming at V came to 5 bases and at J to 4 bases, leaving 23 bases not matched to a gene. CDR1 is MDHEN and CDR2 is SYDVKM in the germline V gene. The full variable domain, rest sourced from reference TRBV28 and TRBJ1-1, is DVKVTQSSRYLVKRTGEKVFLECVQDMDHENMFWYRQDPGLGLRLIYFSYDVKMKEKGDIPEGYSVSREKKERFSLILESASTNQTSMYLCASSPLIDLQGARSGTEAFFGQGTRLTVV.